Listed here are 28 T cell receptor beta chains from one sample, sequenced in a study of blood T cells in healthy people across ages. A second about 7 to 12 cycle PCR used barcoded and J-beta primers. TCRdb reprocessed the 5' RACE reads with MiXCR, giving one entry per CDR3 protein. Among some 1,800,000 distinct CDR3 sequences listed, about two fifths were seen once. Input material: blood. The receptors derive from a human donor in good health.

J is TRBJ1-2 and V is TRBV4-3; 11 bases agree with TRBD1. V shed 2 bases, J shed 4 bases, and the junction held 12 bases outside the gene matches. There are 18 residues in the CDR3. Germline lookup yields CDR1 LGHNA and CDR2 YSLEER. CDR3 in amino acids: CASSQSFPGQGGGYGYTF. For the CDR3, the DNA is TGCGCCAGCAGCCAAAGCTTTCCGGGACAGGGGGGGGGCTATGGCTACACCTTC.

V usage is TRBV20-1 and J usage is TRBJ2-7, with D perhaps TRBD2 (6 bases). The J call is in doubt because the DNA end fits TRBJ2-5 better. The CDR3 extends over 14 amino acids. Germline V gives CDR1 DFQATT, CDR2 SNEGSKA (reference sequence). The CDR3 DNA follows: TGCAGTGCTAGACAAGTCGGAGGGGCCGAGACCCAGTACTTC. Translating it yields CSARQVGGAETQYF.

The genes are TRBV29-1 and TRBJ1-1; 12 bases fit TRBD1. The V segment lost 4 bases and the J segment 5 bases; nucleotides outside the gene matches: 8. The CDR3 extends over 15 amino acids. Germline loops: CDR1 SQVTM, CDR2 ANQGSEA. The CDR3 DNA reads as TGCAGCGTTGGCGGGACAGGGGGCAAAGGGACTGAAGCTTTCTTT. It encodes CSVGGTGGKGTEAFF.

In its sample, this clonotype was seen a few times. This chain connects TRBV20-1 to TRBJ2-7; D might be TRBD1 (6 bases). The germline gives CDR1 DFQATT, CDR2 SNEGSKA (reference sequence). With 2 bases removed from V and 5 bases from J, the gap between germline ends came to 16 bases. CDR3 length: 14 amino acids. The CDR3 region is CSARWGLPRDEQYF. The CDR3 DNA sequence: TGCAGTGCTAGATGGGGGCTACCCCGCGACGAGCAGTACTTC.

DNA of the CDR3: TGTGCCAGCAGTTCACTAGCGGGGTGGACGGATACGCAGTATTTT. This sequence encodes CASSSLAGWTDTQYF. This chain connects TRBV12-3 or TRBV12-4 to TRBJ2-3; TRBD2 agrees at 10 bases. This CDR3 spans 15 amino acids. Unmatched junction bases numbered 7, after V lost 4 bases and J lost 6 bases.

This clonotype was detected a few times. J is TRBJ1-2 and V is TRBV2, with 9 bases that match TRBD1. Looked up from germline, CDR1 is SNHLY and CDR2 is FYNNEI. Losses at the gene ends were 7 bases for V and 3 bases for J; bases not matched to a gene: 9. The CDR3 is 15 amino acids. CDR3 residues: CASTRTGAGHYGYTF. The CDR3 bases are TGTGCCAGCACCCGGACAGGGGCAGGCCACTATGGCTACACCTTC.

This sequence joins TRBV28 and TRBJ1-2, with D unclear. Germline assignment: CDR1 MDHEN and CDR2 SYDVKM. V lost 6 bases to trimming and J lost 7 bases, with 15 bases between them. The CDR3 has 13 residues. The DNA for the CDR3 is TGTGCCAGCAGCCTCAACAATGGCGCTGGCTACACCTTC. Translated: CASSLNNGAGYTF.

This chain uses TRBV20-1 with TRBJ2-7, with TRBD1 matching over 9 bases. CDR1 is DFQATT, CDR2 SNEGSKA, per germline (reference sequence). The V gene end was trimmed by 2 bases and the J gene end by 2 bases; junction bases not matched to a gene: 1. This CDR3 has 13 amino acids. The CDR3 region is CSARRQGAYEQYF. The CDR3 DNA is TGCAGTGCTAGAAGACAGGGGGCCTACGAGCAGTACTTC.

The J gene is TRBJ1-2, the V gene TRBV6-2 or TRBV6-3; possibly TRBD1 for D (6 bases). CDR3 length: 12 amino acids. Germline values: CDR1 MNHEY, CDR2 SVGEGT. V was pared by 8 bases and J by 8 bases, with 15 bases between. Here the CDR3 DNA reads TGTGCCAGCGGGCACAGGGAGAGCGGCTACACCTTC. Amino acid sequence: CASGHRESGYTF.

This chain uses TRBV5-1 with TRBJ1-4; D gene uncertain. Germline V gives CDR1 SGHRS, CDR2 YFSETQ. The V end lost 2 bases, the J end lost 5 bases, and 7 bases lay between the germline ends. This CDR3 region has 13 residues. CDR3 protein: CASSFAENEKLFF. The CDR3 region has the DNA TGCGCCAGCAGCTTCGCAGAGAATGAAAAACTGTTTTTT.

On this clonotype itself: A much larger clone lies one base from this, so it may be a read error. J is TRBJ2-7 and V is TRBV18, with D possibly TRBD2 on 6 matching bases. In germline, CDR1 is KGHSH, CDR2 LQKENI. The CDR3 contains 15 residues. The CDR3 nucleotides are TGTGCCAGCCCACCAGGCGGGGCCAGGTCCTACGAGCAGTACTTC. This translates into CASPPGGARSYEQYF.

The rearrangement uses TRBV29-1 and TRBJ1-2, with D possibly being TRBD1 (6 bases). Deletions cut 4 bases from V and 8 bases from J, with 11 bases between. This CDR3 comprises 11 residues. The germline CDR1 and CDR2 sequences are SQVTM and ANQGSEA. Here the CDR3 DNA reads TGCAGCGTTGGGGCAGGGGAGGGCTACACCTTC. Translating it yields CSVGAGEGYTF.

This clonotype was counted many times. The V and J genes are TRBV18 and TRBJ2-6, with D perhaps TRBD1 or TRBD2 (5 bases each). The CDR3 consists of 15 residues. The ends were cut back, 5 bases at V and 0 bases at J, with 8 bases in the middle. The germline CDR1 and CDR2 sequences are KGHSH and LQKENI. The CDR3, as DNA: TGTGCCAGCTCAGGGACCCTCTCTGGGGCCAACGTCCTGACTTTC. This gives the protein CASSGTLSGANVLTF.

In its sample, this clonotype was seen a few times. This chain uses TRBV9 with TRBJ2-3; a weak D match, TRBD2 (5 bases). The V end was cut by 1 base, the J end by 2 bases, with 8 bases between. This CDR3 spans 14 amino acids. Germline V gives CDR1 SGDLS, CDR2 YYNGEE. CDR3 residues: CASSVRTPTDTQYF. CDR3 coding DNA: TGTGCCAGCAGCGTAAGGACTCCCACAGATACGCAGTATTTT.

This rearrangement joins TRBV27 to TRBJ1-5; tentative D call: TRBD1 (5 bases). CDR3 length: 14 residues. V was pared by 0 bases and J by 7 bases, with 10 bases between. CDR1 and CDR2 from the germline V gene are MNHEY and SMNVEV (reference sequence). CDR3 nucleotides: TGTGCCAGCAGTTTATCATCAGGGCACCAGCCCCAGCATTTT. It translates to CASSLSSGHQPQHF.

This clonotype was counted a few times. J is TRBJ2-5 and V is TRBV5-6; TRBD2 matches 7 bases. Per germline, CDR1 SGHDT and CDR2 YYEEEE. The CDR3 covers 14 residues. After removal of 4 bases from V and 5 bases from J, the junction contained 8 bases not matched to a gene. Written as DNA, the CDR3 is TGTGCCAGCAGCCGGGGGGTATTCGGGGAGACCCAGTACTTC. Its protein product is CASSRGVFGETQYF.

The chain couples TRBV10-3 to TRBJ2-2; 7 nucleotides align to TRBD2. Losses at the gene ends were 0 bases for V and 7 bases for J; bases not matched to a gene: 8. Germline V gene sequence: CDR1 ENHRY, CDR2 SYGVKD. The CDR3 length is 16 residues. In DNA, the CDR3 is TGTGCCATCAGTGAGTCGATAAGGCTAGCGGACGGGGAGCTGTTTTTT. It yields the protein CAISESIRLADGELFF.

This clonotype was found a few times. At one of its ends the junction is not consistent with the germline gene, which may arise from a read error. V is TRBV7-9 and J is TRBJ2-1; no clear D. The CDR3 has 13 residues. CDR1 is SEHNR and CDR2 is FQNEAQ in the germline V gene (reference sequence). CDR3 sequence reads: CASSDPGTPRNVF. For the CDR3, the DNA is TGTGCCAGCAGTGATCCCGGCACCCCACGGAATGTCTTC.

The chain joins TRBV5-6 to TRBJ1-6, with a possible D match to TRBD1 (5 bases). Trimming shortened V by 4 bases and J by 11 bases, and 16 bases separated the two germline ends. CDR1 and CDR2 from the germline V gene are SGHDT and YYEEEE. This CDR3 region has 14 residues. This chain's CDR3 is CASSLRDETAPLHF. For the CDR3, the DNA is TGTGCCAGCAGCCTCCGGGACGAAACGGCACCCCTCCACTTT.

This clonotype was observed many times. The V and J genes are TRBV5-1 and TRBJ1-5; D uncertain. V was clipped by 0 bases and J by 4 bases, with 8 bases between them. This CDR3 contains 14 residues. Germline lookup yields CDR1 SGHRS and CDR2 YFSETQ. The CDR3 DNA reads as TGCGCCAGCAGCTTGGAGGCAGATAATCAGCCCCAGCATTTT. Its translation is CASSLEADNQPQHF.

The V and J genes are TRBV12-3 or TRBV12-4 and TRBJ2-7, with 8 bases aligning to TRBD1. This CDR3 region has 18 residues. The V segment lost 6 bases and the J segment 4 bases; nucleotides outside the gene matches: 20. CDR3 nucleotides: TGTGCCAGCAGCCAACCCGGGACAGGAACTTACTTCTTTTACGAGCAGTACTTC. Amino acid sequence: CASSQPGTGTYFFYEQYF.

This chain links TRBV7-9 with TRBJ2-7, with a weak D call TRBD2 (5 bases). This CDR3 contains 14 residues. Trimming left V 1 base short and J 5 bases short, with 12 bases between. Germline V gene lookup returns CDR1 SEHNR and CDR2 FQNEAQ (reference sequence). As DNA, the CDR3 is TGTGCCAGCAGCTTAGGGGAGCATACGAACGAGCAGTACTTC. Amino acid sequence: CASSLGEHTNEQYF.

The V gene is TRBV5-1, the J gene TRBJ2-1; 15 bases line up with TRBD2. Germline CDR1 SGHRS, CDR2 YFSETQ. The V gene end was trimmed by 4 bases and the J gene end by 8 bases; junction bases not matched to a gene: 7. The CDR3 totals 16 residues. The DNA for the CDR3 is TGCGCCAGCAGCCTCAGGACTAGCGGGGGGGCTCATGAGCAGTTCTTC. It translates to CASSLRTSGGAHEQFF.

This clonotype was found a few times. The chain links TRBV24-1 to TRBJ1-5; D may be TRBD1 (6 bases). CDR1 is KGHDR, CDR2 SFDVKD, per germline. The CDR3 sequence is 15 residues long. Trimming removed 5 bases from V and 7 bases from J, with 17 bases in between. This chain's CDR3 is CATSGVGALSQPQHF. The CDR3 DNA reads TGTGCCACCAGTGGGGTGGGGGCCCTCAGCCAGCCCCAGCATTTT.

The CDR3 DNA reads as TGCAGTGCTAGAGATCTGCTATCGGACAGGAGCAACGAGCAGTACTTC. This translates into CSARDLLSDRSNEQYF. The chain carries TRBV20-1 and TRBJ2-5, with 7 bases identical to TRBD1. The J call may be incorrect, as the DNA end agrees better with TRBJ2-7. CDR1 and CDR2 (germline): DFQATT, SNEGSKA (reference sequence). The CDR3 sequence is 16 residues long.

The chain is built from TRBV12-3 or TRBV12-4 and TRBJ1-2; D call uncertain. This CDR3 has 13 residues. Deletions cut 0 bases from V and 7 bases from J, with 9 bases between. In nucleotides, the CDR3 is TGTGCCAGCAGTTTAGCGGTAGTTGCTGGCTACACCTTC. Protein sequence: CASSLAVVAGYTF.

This clonotype was recorded many times. The chain is built from TRBV7-2 and TRBJ1-2; 9 positions match TRBD1. Per the germline V gene, CDR1 is SGHTA and CDR2 is FQGNSA. The CDR3 is 13 residues long. Losses at the gene ends were 6 bases for V and 7 bases for J; bases not matched to a gene: 6. The CDR3 nucleotides read TGTGCCAGCAGTATACAGGGGGCTTCTGGCTACACCTTC. The encoded protein is CASSIQGASGYTF.

This clonotype appeared a few times. V usage is TRBV7-3 and J usage is TRBJ2-6; D is unresolved. The CDR3 contains 16 residues. Germline V CDR1 and CDR2: SGHTA, FQGTGA. V shed 5 bases and J shed 0 bases, with 11 bases lying between them. This CDR3 is CASSPMFISGANVLTF. CDR3 nucleotides: TGTGCCAGCAGCCCTATGTTTATCTCTGGGGCCAACGTCCTGACTTTC.